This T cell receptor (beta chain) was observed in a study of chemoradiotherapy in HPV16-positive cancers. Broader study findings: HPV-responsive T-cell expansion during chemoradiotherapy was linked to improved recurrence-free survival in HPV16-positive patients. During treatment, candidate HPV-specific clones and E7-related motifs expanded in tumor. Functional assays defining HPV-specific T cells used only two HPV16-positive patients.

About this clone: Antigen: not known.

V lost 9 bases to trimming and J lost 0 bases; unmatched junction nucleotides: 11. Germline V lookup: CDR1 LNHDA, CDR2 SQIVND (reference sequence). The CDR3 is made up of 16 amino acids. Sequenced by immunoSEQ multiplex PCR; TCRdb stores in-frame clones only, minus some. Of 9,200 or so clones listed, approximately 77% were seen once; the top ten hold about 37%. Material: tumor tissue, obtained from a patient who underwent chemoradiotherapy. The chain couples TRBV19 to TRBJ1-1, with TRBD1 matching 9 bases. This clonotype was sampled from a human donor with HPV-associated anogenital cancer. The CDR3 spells CASQPLTGGMNTEAFF. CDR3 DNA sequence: TGTGCCAGCCAGCCATTGACAGGGGGTATGAACACTGAAGCTTTCTTT.